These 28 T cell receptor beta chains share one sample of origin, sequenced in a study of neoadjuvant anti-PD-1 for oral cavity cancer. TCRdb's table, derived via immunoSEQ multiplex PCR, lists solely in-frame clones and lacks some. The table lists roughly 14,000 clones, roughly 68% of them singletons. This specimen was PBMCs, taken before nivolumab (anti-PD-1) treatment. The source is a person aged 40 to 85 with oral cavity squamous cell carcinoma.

Here the CDR3 reads CASSLRGIGEKLFF. The CDR3, as DNA: TGTGCCAGCAGTTTACGGGGGATTGGTGAAAAACTGTTTTTT. This chain links TRBV27 with TRBJ1-4; possibly TRBD1 for D (5 bases). CDR1 is MNHEY and CDR2 is SMNVEV in the germline V gene (reference sequence). This CDR3 spans 14 amino acids. V was pared by 2 bases and J by 7 bases, with 11 bases between.

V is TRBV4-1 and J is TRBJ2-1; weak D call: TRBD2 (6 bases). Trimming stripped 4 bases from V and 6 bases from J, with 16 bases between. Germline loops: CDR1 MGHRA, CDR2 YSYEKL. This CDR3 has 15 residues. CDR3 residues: CASSPRGLNLNEQFF. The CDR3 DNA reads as TGCGCCAGCAGCCCTCGGGGACTTAATCTCAATGAGCAGTTCTTC.

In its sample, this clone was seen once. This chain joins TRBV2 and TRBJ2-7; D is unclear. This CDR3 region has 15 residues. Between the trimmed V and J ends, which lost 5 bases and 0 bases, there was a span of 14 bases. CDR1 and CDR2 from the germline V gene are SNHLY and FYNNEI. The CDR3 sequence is CASSRAGSSSYEQYF. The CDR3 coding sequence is TGTGCCAGCAGTCGCGCCGGCAGTAGCTCCTACGAGCAGTACTTC. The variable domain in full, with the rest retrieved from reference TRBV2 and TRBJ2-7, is EPEVTQTPSHQVTQMGQEVILRCVPISNHLYFYWYRQILGQKVEFLVSFYNNEISEKSEIFDDQFSVERPDGSNFTLKIRSTKLEDSAMYFCASSRAGSSSYEQYFGPGTRLTVT.

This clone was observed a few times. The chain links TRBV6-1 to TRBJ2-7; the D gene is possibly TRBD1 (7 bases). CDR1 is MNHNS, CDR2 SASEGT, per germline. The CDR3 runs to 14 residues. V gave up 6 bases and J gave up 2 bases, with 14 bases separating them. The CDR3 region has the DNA TGTGCCAGCAGCCTCCAGGGGGGACCCTACGAGCAGTACTTC. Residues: CASSLQGGPYEQYF.

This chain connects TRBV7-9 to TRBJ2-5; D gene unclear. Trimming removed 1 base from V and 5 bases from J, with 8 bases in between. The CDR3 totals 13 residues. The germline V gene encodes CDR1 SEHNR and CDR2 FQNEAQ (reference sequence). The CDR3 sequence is CASSLGLLETQYF. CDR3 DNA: TGTGCCAGCAGCTTAGGACTTTTGGAGACCCAGTACTTC.

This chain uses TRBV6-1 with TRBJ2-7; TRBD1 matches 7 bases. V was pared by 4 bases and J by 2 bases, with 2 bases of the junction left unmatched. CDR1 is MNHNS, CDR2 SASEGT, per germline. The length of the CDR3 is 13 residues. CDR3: CASSVDRAYEQYF. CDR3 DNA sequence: TGTGCCAGCAGTGTTGACAGGGCCTACGAGCAGTACTTC.

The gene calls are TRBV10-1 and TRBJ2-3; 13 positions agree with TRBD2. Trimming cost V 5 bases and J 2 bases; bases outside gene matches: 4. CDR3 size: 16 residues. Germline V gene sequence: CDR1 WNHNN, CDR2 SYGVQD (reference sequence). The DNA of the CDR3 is TGCGCCAGCAGTCCCGGACTAGCGGGGGTCACAGATACGCAGTATTTT. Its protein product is CASSPGLAGVTDTQYF.

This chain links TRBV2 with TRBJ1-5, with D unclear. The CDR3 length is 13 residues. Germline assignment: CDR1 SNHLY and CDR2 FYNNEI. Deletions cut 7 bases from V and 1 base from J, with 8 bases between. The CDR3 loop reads CASTKESNQPQHF. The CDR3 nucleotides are TGTGCCAGCACGAAGGAGAGCAATCAGCCCCAGCATTTT.

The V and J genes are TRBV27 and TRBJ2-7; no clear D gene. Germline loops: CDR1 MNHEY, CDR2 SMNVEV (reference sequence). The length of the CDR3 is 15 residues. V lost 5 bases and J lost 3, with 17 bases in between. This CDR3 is CASSPLYNGGYEQYF. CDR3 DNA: TGTGCCAGCAGTCCCCTATACAACGGCGGCTACGAGCAGTACTTC.

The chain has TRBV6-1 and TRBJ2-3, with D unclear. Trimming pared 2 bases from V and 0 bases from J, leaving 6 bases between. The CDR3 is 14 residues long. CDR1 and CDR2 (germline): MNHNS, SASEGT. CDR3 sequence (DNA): TGTGCCAGCAGTGAATCCGGGAGCACAGATACGCAGTATTTT. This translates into CASSESGSTDTQYF.

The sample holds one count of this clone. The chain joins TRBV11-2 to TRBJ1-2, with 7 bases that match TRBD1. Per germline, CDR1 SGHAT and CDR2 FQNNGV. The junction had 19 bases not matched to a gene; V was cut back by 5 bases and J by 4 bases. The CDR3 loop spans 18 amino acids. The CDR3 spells CASSSPRRQGLLGYGYTF. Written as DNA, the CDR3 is TGTGCCAGCAGCAGCCCCCGACGACAGGGCCTTTTGGGCTATGGCTACACCTTC.

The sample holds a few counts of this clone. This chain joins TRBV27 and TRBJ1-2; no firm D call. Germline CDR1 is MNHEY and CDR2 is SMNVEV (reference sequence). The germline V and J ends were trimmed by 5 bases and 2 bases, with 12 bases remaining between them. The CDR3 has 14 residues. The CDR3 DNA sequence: TGTGCCAGCAGTAGCCTTTGGGGAAACTATGGCTACACCTTC. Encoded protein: CASSSLWGNYGYTF.

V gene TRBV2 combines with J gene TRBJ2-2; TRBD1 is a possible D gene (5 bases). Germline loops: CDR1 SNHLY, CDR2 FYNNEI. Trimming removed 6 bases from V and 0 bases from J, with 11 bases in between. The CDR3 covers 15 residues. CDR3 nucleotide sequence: TGTGCCAGCAGACAGGATCGATCGAACACCGGGGAGCTGTTTTTT. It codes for CASRQDRSNTGELFF.

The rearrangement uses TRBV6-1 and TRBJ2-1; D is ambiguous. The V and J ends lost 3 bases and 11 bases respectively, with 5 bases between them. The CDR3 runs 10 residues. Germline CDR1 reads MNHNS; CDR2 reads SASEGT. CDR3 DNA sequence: TGTGCCAGCAGTGAGAGTCAGCAGTTCTTC. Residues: CASSESQQFF.

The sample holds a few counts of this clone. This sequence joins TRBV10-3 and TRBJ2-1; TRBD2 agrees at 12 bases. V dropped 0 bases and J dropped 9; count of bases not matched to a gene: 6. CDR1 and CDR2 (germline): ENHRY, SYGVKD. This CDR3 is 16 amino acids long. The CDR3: CAISESTSGSYGEQFF. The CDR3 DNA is TGTGCCATCAGTGAGTCGACTAGCGGGAGCTACGGTGAGCAGTTCTTC.

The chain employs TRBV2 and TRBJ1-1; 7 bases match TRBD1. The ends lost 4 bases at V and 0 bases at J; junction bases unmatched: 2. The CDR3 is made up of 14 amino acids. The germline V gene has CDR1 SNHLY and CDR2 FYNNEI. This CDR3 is CASSGQGLNTEAFF. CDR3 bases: TGTGCCAGCAGTGGACAGGGACTGAACACTGAAGCTTTCTTT.

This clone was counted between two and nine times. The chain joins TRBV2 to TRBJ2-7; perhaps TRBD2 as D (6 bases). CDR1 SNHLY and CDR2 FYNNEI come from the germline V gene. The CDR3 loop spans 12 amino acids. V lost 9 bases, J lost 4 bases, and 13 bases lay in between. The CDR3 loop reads CASQSLAYEQYF. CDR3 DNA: TGTGCCAGTCAGAGTCTAGCGTACGAGCAGTACTTC.

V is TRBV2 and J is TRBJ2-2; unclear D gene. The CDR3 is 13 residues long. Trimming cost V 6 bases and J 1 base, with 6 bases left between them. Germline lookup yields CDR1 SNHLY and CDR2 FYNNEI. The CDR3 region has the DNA TGTGCCAGCAGCTTACAGAACACCGGGGAGCTGTTTTTT. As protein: CASSLQNTGELFF.

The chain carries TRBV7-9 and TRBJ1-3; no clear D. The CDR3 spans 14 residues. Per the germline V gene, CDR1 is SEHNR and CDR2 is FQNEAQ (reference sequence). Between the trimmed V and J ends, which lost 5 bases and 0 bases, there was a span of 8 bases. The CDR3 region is CASSPSVSGNTIYF. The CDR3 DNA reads TGTGCCAGCAGCCCAAGCGTCTCTGGAAACACCATATATTTT.

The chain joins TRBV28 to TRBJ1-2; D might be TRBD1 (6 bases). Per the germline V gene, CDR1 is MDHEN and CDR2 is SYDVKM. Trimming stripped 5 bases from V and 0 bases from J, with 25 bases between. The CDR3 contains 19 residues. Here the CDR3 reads CASSTGKGLLLGANYGYTF. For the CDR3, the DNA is TGTGCCAGCAGTACAGGGAAGGGACTTCTCCTAGGGGCTAACTATGGCTACACCTTC.

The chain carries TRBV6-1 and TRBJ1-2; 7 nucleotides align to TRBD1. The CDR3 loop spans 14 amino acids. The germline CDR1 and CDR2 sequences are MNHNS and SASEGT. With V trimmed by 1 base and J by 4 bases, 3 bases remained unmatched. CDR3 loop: CASSEGGQLYGYTF. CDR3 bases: TGTGCCAGCAGTGAAGGGGGACAGCTCTATGGCTACACCTTC.

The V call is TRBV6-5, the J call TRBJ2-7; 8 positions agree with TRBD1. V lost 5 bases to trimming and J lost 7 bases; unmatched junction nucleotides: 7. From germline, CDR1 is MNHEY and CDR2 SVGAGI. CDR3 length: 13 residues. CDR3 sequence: CASSGQGVREQYF. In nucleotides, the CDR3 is TGTGCCAGCAGTGGACAGGGCGTCAGGGAGCAGTACTTC.

The CDR3 DNA is TGTGCCAGCAGCTTCTACTTTACCTGGGACAGCCAGAGCTCCTACGAGCAGTACTTC. Protein sequence: CASSFYFTWDSQSSYEQYF. The V call is TRBV7-9, the J call TRBJ2-7; 7 bases line up with TRBD1. In germline, CDR1 is SEHNR, CDR2 FQNEAQ (reference sequence). This CDR3 is built from 19 residues. V shed 3 bases, J shed 0 bases, and the junction held 17 bases outside the gene matches.

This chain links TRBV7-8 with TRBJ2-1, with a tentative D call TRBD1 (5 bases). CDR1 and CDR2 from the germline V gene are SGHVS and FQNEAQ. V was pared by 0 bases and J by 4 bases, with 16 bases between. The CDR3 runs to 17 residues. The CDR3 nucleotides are TGTGCCAGCAGCTTAGCGTACCGACAGAGGATTTACAATGAGCAGTTCTTC. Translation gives CASSLAYRQRIYNEQFF.

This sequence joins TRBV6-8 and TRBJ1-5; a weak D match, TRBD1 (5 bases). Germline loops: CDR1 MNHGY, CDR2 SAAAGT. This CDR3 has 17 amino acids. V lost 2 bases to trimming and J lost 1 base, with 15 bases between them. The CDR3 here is CASSYVTGRQSNQPQHF. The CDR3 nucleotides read TGTGCCAGCAGTTACGTCACCGGTCGACAGAGCAATCAGCCCCAGCATTTT.

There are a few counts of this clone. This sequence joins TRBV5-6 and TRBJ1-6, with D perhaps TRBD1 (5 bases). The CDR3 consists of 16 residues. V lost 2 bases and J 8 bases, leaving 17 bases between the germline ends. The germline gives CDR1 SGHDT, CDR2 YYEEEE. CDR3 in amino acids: CASSLKTAVFDSPLHF. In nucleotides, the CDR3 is TGTGCCAGCAGCTTAAAGACAGCGGTATTCGATTCACCCCTCCACTTT.

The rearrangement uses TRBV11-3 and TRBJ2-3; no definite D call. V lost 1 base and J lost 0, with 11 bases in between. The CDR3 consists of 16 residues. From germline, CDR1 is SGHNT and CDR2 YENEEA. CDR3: CASSLGWAASTDTQYF. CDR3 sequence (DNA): TGTGCCAGCAGCTTAGGTTGGGCAGCTAGCACAGATACGCAGTATTTT.

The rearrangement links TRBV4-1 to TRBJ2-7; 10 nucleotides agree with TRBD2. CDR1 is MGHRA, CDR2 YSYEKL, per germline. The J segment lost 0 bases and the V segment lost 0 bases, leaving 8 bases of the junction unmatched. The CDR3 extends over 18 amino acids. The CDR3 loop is CASSQDTGLAESSYEQYF. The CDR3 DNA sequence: TGCGCCAGCAGCCAAGATACAGGACTAGCGGAAAGCTCCTACGAGCAGTACTTC.